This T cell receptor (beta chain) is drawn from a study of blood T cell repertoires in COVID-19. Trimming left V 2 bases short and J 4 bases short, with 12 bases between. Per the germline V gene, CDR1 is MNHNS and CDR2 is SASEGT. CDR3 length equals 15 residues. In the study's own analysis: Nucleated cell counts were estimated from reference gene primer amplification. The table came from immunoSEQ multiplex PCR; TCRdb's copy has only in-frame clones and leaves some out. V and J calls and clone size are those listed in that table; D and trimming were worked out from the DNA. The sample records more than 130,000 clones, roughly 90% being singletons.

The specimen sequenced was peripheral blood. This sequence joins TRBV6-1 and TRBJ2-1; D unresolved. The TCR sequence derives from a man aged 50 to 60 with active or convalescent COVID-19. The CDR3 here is CASSESLGGYNEQFF. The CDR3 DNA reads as TGTGCCAGCAGTGAATCCCTCGGCGGTTACAATGAGCAGTTCTTC.